The 6 T cell receptor beta chains given below trace back to one sample, sequenced in a study of cytomegalovirus exposure and HLA in healthy donors. A multiplex PCR was run with 60 Vbeta primers and 13 Jbeta primers. Measured with immunoSEQ multiplex PCR; TCRdb has only the in-frame clones, and not every one. The sample consists of 60,000 or so clones, around 92% of them appearing once. Sequences were obtained from PBMCs. These receptors were obtained from a man aged 30 to 45 in good health and CMV-seropositive.

This clone is medium-sized by share. This rearrangement joins TRBV12-1 to TRBJ1-4. TRBV12-1 represents a pseudogene. The CDR3 covers 15 residues. The CDR3 sequence is CASSCGRGGMSKLFF. Written as DNA, the CDR3 is TGTGCCAGCAGCTGTGGACGGGGAGGAATGTCTAAACTGTTTTTT.

The chain uses TRBV10-3 and TRBJ2-5; 12 positions match TRBD1. The junction had 4 bases not matched to a gene; V was cut back by 3 bases and J by 5 bases. From germline, CDR1 is ENHRY and CDR2 SYGVKD. CDR3 size: 15 residues. CDR3 region: CAISDAGTGGETQYF. As DNA, the CDR3 is TGTGCCATCAGTGATGCCGGGACAGGGGGCGAGACCCAGTACTTC.

The chain links TRBV13 to TRBJ1-1; D uncertain. Trimming stripped 0 bases from V and 10 bases from J, with 6 bases between. The germline gives CDR1 PRHDT, CDR2 FYEKMQ (reference sequence). The CDR3 is 11 amino acids. The CDR3 sequence: CASSLGRVAFF. The CDR3 nucleotides are TGTGCCAGCAGCTTAGGCCGGGTAGCTTTCTTT.

This chain uses TRBV28 with TRBJ1-3, with D possibly matching TRBD1 (5 bases). The V and J ends lost 1 base and 0 bases respectively, with 16 bases between them. The CDR3 consists of 18 residues. Germline V gene lookup returns CDR1 MDHEN and CDR2 SYDVKM. This CDR3 is CASSLSGPGLNSGNTIYF. DNA for the CDR3: TGTGCCAGCAGTTTATCCGGACCAGGGTTGAACTCTGGAAACACCATATATTTT.

The J gene is TRBJ2-7, the V gene TRBV30; 10 bases agree with TRBD1. From germline, CDR1 is GTSNPN and CDR2 SVGIG (reference sequence). Trimming removed 6 bases from V and 4 bases from J; junction bases left unmatched: 9. The CDR3 is 14 residues long. The CDR3 region is CACKGPGQGYEQYF. The DNA of the CDR3 is TGTGCCTGTAAGGGTCCGGGACAGGGGTACGAGCAGTACTTC.

The J gene is TRBJ1-5, the V gene TRBV7-9, with 8 bases lining up with TRBD1. CDR1 is SEHNR, CDR2 FQNEAQ, per germline (reference sequence). The trim removed 5 bases at V and 7 bases at J, leaving 4 bases unmatched. The CDR3 sequence is 13 residues long. CDR3 in DNA: TGTGCCAGCAGCGCAGGGGGCGGGCAGCCCCAGCATTTT. Its translation: CASSAGGGQPQHF.